The subject of this entry is one TCR beta chain. This sample was taken from a study of blood T cell repertoires in COVID-19. Donors were grouped by their self-reported clinical history. Two consecutive negative NP/OP PCR tests, clearance, or resolved symptoms defined Cohort 3 recovery. Germline CDR1 KGHDR, CDR2 SFDVKD. Trimming left V 4 bases short and J 4 bases short, with 15 bases between. This CDR3 is built from 15 residues. Sequenced by immunoSEQ multiplex PCR; TCRdb stores in-frame clones only, minus some. The sample has 350,000 to 400,000 clones, 88% seen once. The source of this sequence is a young woman who had recovered from COVID-19. The chain uses TRBV24-1 and TRBJ2-5, with D possibly being TRBD1 (6 bases). The source material was PBMCs or T cells enriched from blood (not recorded which). CDR3 coding DNA: TGTGCCACCAGTGAGAAAAACAGGGTGCGAGAGACCCAGTACTTC. Protein: CATSEKNRVRETQYF.